This T cell receptor (beta chain) is drawn from a study of monozygotic twins with inflammatory bowel disease. Whole-study findings and limits: Whereas healthy co-twins had higher TCRbeta diversity (inverse Simpson), IBD patients had lower diversity. Findings did not support one strong IBD-associated signal or clonotype. Especially with disease activity, IBD patients had fewer clonotypes in common with others than healthy twins did.

From its re-call of the 5' RACE reads, TCRdb lists each CDR3 protein once, without DNA. Its table records approximately 380,000 distinct CDR3 sequences. The CDR3 loop spans 15 amino acids. Germline-derived CDR1 and CDR2 are LNHDA and SQIVND (reference sequence). Comment on this clonotype: What it binds is not known.

The rearrangement joins TRBV19 to TRBJ2-7; TCRdb's D call of TRBD1 is untestable without DNA. Source material: blood. The sequence derives from a human donor with ulcerative colitis or Crohn's disease, or a healthy co-twin of an affected twin (not recorded which). CDR3 residues: CASSPSGGGRHEQYF.